This T cell receptor beta chain was identified in a study of cytomegalovirus exposure and HLA in healthy donors. It was with 60 Vbeta and 13 Jbeta primers that the PCR ran. TCRdb's copy holds only in-frame clones and misses some; the assay was immunoSEQ multiplex PCR. Of 150,000 to 200,000 clones detected, 80% to 90% appear once; the ten largest clones hold about 10%. V lost 0 bases and J 2 bases, leaving 4 bases between the germline ends. Per germline, CDR1 SNHLY and CDR2 FYNNEI. The CDR3 has 14 amino acids. Nominally healthy donors provided the samples, though records likely missed some immune exposures.

The rearrangement uses TRBV2 and TRBJ2-2; D is undetermined. The specimen was PBMCs. The TCR sequence derives from a man younger than 35 in good health and CMV-seropositive. This CDR3 reads CASSEARNTGELFF. The CDR3 region has the DNA TGTGCCAGCAGTGAAGCGCGAAACACCGGGGAGCTGTTTTTT.